This section outlines one TCR beta chain sequence together with its context. This clone was counted between two and nine times. Its antigen is still unknown. No base quality information exists; no much larger clone differs at one position. The data stem from a study of blood T cell repertoires in COVID-19 (dated by TCRdb to the early 2020s). Context from the whole study: Collaborator samples came from the United States, Italy and Spain and covered acute and convalescent phases of COVID-19. The dataset comprised deeply sampled blood TCRbeta repertoires from subjects exposed to, actively infected with, or recovered from COVID-19. The sample metadata nearly always contained a de-identified subject ID, COVID-19 status, age in years and sex. Where HLA class I and class II types were available, the types were taken from metadata supplied by the sample provider, not from assay-based typing. The material from the prospective study consisted of cDNA or gDNA derived from T cells, B-cell-depleted T cells, or PBMCs. The samples were drawn from the first 160 participants of the ongoing ImmuneRACE study and from 1,254 subjects provided by 6 global collaborators. The repertoires were released in a freely available public database intended as a resource for research on the immune response to SARS-CoV-2.

Each collaborating institution followed its own protocols to collect whole blood in K2EDTA tubes. For TCRbeta analysis, collaborators shipped samples as frozen whole blood, isolated PBMCs, or DNA extracted from either of those sample types. Study-wide findings and limitations: How much clinical and demographic metadata was included differed by source and by participant, and the metadata was provided uncurated.

The CDR3, cysteine through phenylalanine, is 13 amino acids long. Only the CDR3 part of the read is kept: 39 bases, read in frame from the first base. The germline V gene provides CDR1 KGHSH and CDR2 LQKENI. V is pared back by 3 bases and J by 8 bases, with 13 bases lying between the germline termini. TCRbeta CDR3 regions were amplified from genomic DNA using the immunoSEQ Assay, a bias-controlled multiplex PCR. Turning to the authors' computational methods: Within the assay, amplification of reference gene primers was used to estimate how many nucleated cells each sample contained. To quantify the absolute abundance of each unique TCRbeta CDR3 rearrangement, sequence reads were collapsed and filtered. For each sample, productive Simpson clonality was calculated as the square root of Simpson's diversity index across productive rearrangements. Held by TCRdb, this immuneACCESS table contains in-frame sequences only and omits some clones. Under half of the omission traces to an unresolved V gene where checked; the cause of the rest is unknown. That table supplies the V and J calls and clone size; D and trimming were determined from the DNA. The sample records 70,000 to 100,000 clones, roughly 80% of which are singletons. The ten largest clones add up to around 15% of the sample.

This TCR was sampled from a woman older than 75 with acute or convalescent COVID-19. The rearrangement combines TRBV18 with TRBJ1-2; the D gene assignment is ambiguous. The material sequenced was peripheral blood. CDR3 protein: CASSPSTEGGYTF. The DNA sequence follows: TGTGCCAGCTCACCCTCGACGGAGGGAGGCTACACCTTC.